This TCR beta chain was identified in a study of blood T cell repertoires in COVID-19. For the study at large: The origin of the acute and convalescent COVID-19 samples was the United States, Italy and Spain. T cells, B-cell-depleted T cells, or PBMCs supplied cDNA or gDNA.

Original processing methods: Amplifying reference gene primers gave estimates of nucleated cell counts. Sequencing was performed with immunoSEQ multiplex PCR; in TCRdb, only in-frame clones are kept and a portion is missing. For V, J and clone size, that table is used; D and trimming come from the DNA. The sample has 470,000 or so clones, 80% to 90% seen once. Deletions cut 5 bases from V and 7 bases from J, with 21 bases between. The CDR3 contains 16 residues. CDR1 is SEHNR, CDR2 FQNEAQ, per germline (reference sequence). The sequence was obtained from a human donor in a cohort sampled during active COVID-19. The chain combines TRBV7-9 with TRBJ1-3, with D uncertain. The sequenced sample consisted of peripheral blood. The CDR3 here is CASSLLPGSSGNTIYF. The CDR3 DNA is TGTGCCAGCAGCCTCTTACCCGGGAGCTCGGGGAACACCATATATTTT.